This T cell receptor beta chain comes out of a study of shared T cell receptors in the human thymus. Trimming stripped 2 bases from V and 1 base from J, with 14 bases between. Germline loops: CDR1 SGHVT, CDR2 SQSDAQ. The CDR3 is made up of 17 amino acids. The repertoire was sequenced with immunoSEQ multiplex PCR; TCRdb's copy has only in-frame clones and lacks some. Here the sample spans around 730,000 clones, over 75% being singletons. The sample was also linked to a second study, of human thymus T cells.

The chain combines TRBV7-4 with TRBJ2-2, with a weak D call TRBD1 (6 bases). The receptor's source is a girl under three years old with a congenital heart defect. Sequencing used thymocytes. The CDR3 protein is CASSLRRQGMNTGELFF. The CDR3 DNA reads as TGTGCCAGCAGCTTACGGCGCCAGGGGATGAACACCGGGGAGCTGTTTTTT.